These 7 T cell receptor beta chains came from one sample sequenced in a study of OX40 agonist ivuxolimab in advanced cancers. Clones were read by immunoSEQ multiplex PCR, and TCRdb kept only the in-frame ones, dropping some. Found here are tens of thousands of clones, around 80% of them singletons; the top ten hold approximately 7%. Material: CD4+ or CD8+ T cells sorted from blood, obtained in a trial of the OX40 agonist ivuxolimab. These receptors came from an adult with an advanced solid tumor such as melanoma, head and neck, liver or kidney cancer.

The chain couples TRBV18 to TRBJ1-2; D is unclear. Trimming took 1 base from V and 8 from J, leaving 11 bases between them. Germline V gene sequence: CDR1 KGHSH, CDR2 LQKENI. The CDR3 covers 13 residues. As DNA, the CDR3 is TGTGCCAGCTCACCACTGGATGGTGGGGGCTACACCTTC. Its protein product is CASSPLDGGGYTF.

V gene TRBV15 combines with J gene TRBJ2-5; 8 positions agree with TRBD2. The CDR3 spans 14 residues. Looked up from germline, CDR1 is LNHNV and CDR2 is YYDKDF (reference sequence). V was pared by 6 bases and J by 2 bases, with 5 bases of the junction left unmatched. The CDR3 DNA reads TGTGCCACCAGACGCGGGGGGTTACAAGAGACCCAGTACTTC. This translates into CATRRGGLQETQYF.

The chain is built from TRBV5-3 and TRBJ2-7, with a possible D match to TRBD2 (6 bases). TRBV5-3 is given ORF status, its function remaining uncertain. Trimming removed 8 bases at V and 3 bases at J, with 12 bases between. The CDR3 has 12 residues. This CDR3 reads CARREGIYEQYV. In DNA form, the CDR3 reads TGTGCCAGGCGGGAAGGGATCTACGAGCAGTACGTC.

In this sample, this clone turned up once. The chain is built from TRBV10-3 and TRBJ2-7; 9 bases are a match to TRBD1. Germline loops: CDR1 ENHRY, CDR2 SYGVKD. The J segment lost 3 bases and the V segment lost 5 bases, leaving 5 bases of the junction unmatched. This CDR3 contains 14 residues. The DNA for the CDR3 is TGTGCCATCAGTCCCGGGACAGGGTTCTACGAGCAGTACTTC. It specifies CAISPGTGFYEQYF.

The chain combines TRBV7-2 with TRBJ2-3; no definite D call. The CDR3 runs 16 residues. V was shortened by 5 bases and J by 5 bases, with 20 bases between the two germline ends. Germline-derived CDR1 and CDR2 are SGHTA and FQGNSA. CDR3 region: CASSQVNLGRGDTQYF. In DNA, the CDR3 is TGTGCCAGCAGCCAAGTTAATCTAGGCCGAGGAGATACGCAGTATTTT.

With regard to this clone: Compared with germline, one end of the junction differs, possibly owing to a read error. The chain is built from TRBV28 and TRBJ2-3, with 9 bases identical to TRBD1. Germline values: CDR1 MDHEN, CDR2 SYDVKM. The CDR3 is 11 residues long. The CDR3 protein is CASYSGTGYIF. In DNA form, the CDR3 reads TGTGCCAGCTATTCCGGGACAGGGTATATTTTT.

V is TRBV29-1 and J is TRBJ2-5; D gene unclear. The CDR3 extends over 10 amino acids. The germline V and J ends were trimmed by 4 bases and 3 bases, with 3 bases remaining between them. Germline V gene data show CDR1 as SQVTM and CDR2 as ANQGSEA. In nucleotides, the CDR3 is TGCAGCGTTGGTAAAGAGACCCAGTACTTC. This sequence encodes CSVGKETQYF.